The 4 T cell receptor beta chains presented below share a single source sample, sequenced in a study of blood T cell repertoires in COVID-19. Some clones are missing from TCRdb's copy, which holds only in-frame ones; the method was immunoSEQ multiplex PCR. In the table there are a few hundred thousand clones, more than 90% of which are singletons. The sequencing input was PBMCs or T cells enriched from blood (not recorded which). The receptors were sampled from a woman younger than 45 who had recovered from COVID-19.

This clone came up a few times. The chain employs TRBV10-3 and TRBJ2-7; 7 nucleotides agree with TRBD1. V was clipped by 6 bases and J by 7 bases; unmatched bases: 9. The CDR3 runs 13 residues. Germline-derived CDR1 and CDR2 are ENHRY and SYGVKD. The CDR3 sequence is CAISGQEVWEQYF. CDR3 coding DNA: TGTGCCATCAGCGGACAGGAGGTGTGGGAGCAGTACTTC.

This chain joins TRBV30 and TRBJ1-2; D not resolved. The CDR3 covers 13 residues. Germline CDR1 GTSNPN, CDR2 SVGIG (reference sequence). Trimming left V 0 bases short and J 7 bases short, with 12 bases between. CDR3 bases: TGTGCCTGGAGTGTATTGGAGAGCGCTGGCTACACCTTC. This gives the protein CAWSVLESAGYTF.

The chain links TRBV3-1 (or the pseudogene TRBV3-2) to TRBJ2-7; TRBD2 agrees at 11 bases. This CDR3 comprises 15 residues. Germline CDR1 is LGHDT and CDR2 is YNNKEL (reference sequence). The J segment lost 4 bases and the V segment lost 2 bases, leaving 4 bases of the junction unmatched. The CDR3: CASSQRASGRYEQYF. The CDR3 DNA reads TGTGCCAGCAGCCAAAGGGCTAGCGGGAGGTACGAGCAGTACTTC.

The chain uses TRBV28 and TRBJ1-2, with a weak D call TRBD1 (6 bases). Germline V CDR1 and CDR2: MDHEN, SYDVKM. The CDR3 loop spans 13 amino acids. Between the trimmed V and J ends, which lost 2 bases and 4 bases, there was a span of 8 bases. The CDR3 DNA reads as TGTGCCAGCAGTTTAGACAGGATCTATGGCTACACCTTC. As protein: CASSLDRIYGYTF.